This T cell receptor (beta chain) was sequenced in a study of cytomegalovirus exposure and HLA in healthy donors. On the study more broadly: The same platform was used for the 120 or so validation repertoires as for the roughly 670 first-cohort repertoires, as reported in a later analysis.

This clone was recorded only once. Germline V gene data show CDR1 as SGHDT and CDR2 as YYEEEE. This CDR3 comprises 14 residues. Trimming shortened V by 9 bases and J by 0 bases, and 14 bases separated the two germline ends. Profiled with immunoSEQ multiplex PCR; TCRdb holds only in-frame clones, not every one. The table records 100,000 to 150,000 clones, roughly 93% of them present only once. This sequence originates from a woman under 30 in good health and CMV-seronegative. The chain is built from TRBV5-6 and TRBJ2-3; no firm D call. Sequenced material: PBMCs. The DNA of the CDR3 is TGTGCCACTCAACAACAGTTTAGCACAGATACGCAGTATTTT. It encodes CATQQQFSTDTQYF.